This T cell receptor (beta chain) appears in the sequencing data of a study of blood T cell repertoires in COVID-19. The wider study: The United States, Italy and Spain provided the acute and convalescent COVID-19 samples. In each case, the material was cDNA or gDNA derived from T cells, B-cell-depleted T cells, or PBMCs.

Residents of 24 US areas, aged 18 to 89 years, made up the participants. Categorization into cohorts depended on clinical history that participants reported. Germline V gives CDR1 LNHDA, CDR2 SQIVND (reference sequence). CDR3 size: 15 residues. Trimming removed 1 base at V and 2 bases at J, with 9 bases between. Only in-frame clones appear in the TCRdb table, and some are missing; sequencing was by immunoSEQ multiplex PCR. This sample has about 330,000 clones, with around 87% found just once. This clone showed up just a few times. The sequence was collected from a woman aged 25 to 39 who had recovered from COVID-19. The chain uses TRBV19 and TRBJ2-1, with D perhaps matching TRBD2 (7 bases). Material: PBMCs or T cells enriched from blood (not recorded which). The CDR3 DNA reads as TGTGCCAGTAGTATAGCGGGGGGCCCCTACAATGAGCAGTTCTTC. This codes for CASSIAGGPYNEQFF.